This T cell receptor (beta chain) was sequenced for a study of T cell responses to AZD1222 COVID-19 vaccine. This clone was recorded only once. Method: immunoSEQ multiplex PCR; TCRdb's copy keeps in-frame clones and lacks some. The data show roughly 180,000 clones, roughly 94% seen once. CDR3 size: 18 residues. Germline V gene sequence: CDR1 SEHNR, CDR2 FQNEAQ (reference sequence). Unmatched junction bases numbered 7, after V lost 4 bases and J lost 3 bases. The material was peripheral blood, obtained 28 days after the second AZD1222 dose. This rearrangement joins TRBV7-9 to TRBJ2-2; TRBD2 matches 14 bases. The receptor comes from an adult who received the AZD1222 COVID-19 vaccine. Here the CDR3 reads CASSSGTSGSFHTGELFF. In nucleotides, the CDR3 is TGTGCCAGCAGCTCCGGGACTAGCGGGAGTTTTCACACCGGGGAGCTGTTTTTT.